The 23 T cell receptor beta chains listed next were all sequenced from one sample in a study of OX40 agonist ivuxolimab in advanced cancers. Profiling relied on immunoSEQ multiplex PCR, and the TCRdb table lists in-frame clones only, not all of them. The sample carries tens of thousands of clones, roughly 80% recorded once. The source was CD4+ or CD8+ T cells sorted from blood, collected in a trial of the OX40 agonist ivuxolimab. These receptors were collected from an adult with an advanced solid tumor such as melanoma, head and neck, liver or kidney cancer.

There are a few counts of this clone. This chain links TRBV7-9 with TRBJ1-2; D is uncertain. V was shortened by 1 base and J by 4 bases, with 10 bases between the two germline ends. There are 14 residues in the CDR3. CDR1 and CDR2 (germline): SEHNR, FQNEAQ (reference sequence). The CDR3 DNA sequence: TGTGCCAGCAGCTTAGACGGCAGAGGCTATGGCTACACCTTC. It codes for CASSLDGRGYGYTF. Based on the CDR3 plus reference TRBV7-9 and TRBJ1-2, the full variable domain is DTGVSQNPRHKITKRGQNVTFRCDPISEHNRLYWYRQTLGQGPEFLTYFQNEAQLEKSRLLSDRFSAERPKGSFSTLEIQRTEQGDSAMYLCASSLDGRGYGYTFGSGTRLTVV.

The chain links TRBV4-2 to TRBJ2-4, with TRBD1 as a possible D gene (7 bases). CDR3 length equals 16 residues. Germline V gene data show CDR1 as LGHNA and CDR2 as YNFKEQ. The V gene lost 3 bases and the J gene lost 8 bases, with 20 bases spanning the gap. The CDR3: CASSHTGLDRRDIQYF. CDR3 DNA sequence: TGTGCCAGCAGCCATACAGGGTTGGACAGGAGGGACATTCAGTACTTC.

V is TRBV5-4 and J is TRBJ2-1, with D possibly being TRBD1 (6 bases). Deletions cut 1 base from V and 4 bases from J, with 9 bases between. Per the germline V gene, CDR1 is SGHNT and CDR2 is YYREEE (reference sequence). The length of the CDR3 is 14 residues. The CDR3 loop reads CASSLPGQYNEQFF. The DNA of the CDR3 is TGTGCCAGCAGCTTGCCCGGACAGTACAATGAGCAGTTCTTC.

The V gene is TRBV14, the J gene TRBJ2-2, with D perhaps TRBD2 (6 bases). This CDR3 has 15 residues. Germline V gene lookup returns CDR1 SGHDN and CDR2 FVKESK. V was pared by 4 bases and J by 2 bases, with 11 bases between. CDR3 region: CASSLRLGNTGELFF. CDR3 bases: TGTGCCAGCAGCCTTCGACTAGGAAACACCGGGGAGCTGTTTTTT.

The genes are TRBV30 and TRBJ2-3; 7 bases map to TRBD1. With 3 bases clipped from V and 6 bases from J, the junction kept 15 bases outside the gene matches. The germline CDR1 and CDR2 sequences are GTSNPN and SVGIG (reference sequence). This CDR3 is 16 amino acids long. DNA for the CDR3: TGTGCCTGGAGCGCAGGGACAGCCGCCTTTGGGGATACGCAGTATTTT. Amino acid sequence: CAWSAGTAAFGDTQYF.

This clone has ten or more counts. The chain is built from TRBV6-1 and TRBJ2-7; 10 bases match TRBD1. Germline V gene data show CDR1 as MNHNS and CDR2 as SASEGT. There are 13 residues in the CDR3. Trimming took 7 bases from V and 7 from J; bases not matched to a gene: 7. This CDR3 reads CASTTWTGGEQYF. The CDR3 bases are TGTGCCAGCACTACGTGGACAGGGGGGGAGCAGTACTTC.

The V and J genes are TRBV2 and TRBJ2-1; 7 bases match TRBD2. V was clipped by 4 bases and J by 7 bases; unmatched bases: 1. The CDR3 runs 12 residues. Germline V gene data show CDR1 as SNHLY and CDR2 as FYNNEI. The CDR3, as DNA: TGTGCCAGCAGTGTGGGGGGGAATGAGCAGTTCTTC. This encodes CASSVGGNEQFF. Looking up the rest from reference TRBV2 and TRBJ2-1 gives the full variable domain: EPEVTQTPSHQVTQMGQEVILRCVPISNHLYFYWYRQILGQKVEFLVSFYNNEISEKSEIFDDQFSVERPDGSNFTLKIRSTKLEDSAMYFCASSVGGNEQFFGPGTRLTVL.

CDR3 bases: TGCGCCAGCAGCTTGGGCGGGAGGCGCGACATTCAGTACTTC. Translating gives CASSLGGRRDIQYF. The V call is TRBV5-1, the J call TRBJ2-4; 8 bases match TRBD2. V gave up 0 bases and J gave up 8 bases; unmatched junction bases: 4. The germline CDR1 and CDR2 sequences are SGHRS and YFSETQ. The CDR3 sequence is 14 residues long. Using reference TRBV5-1 and TRBJ2-4 for the parts outside the CDR3, the full variable domain is KAGVTQTPRYLIKTRGQQVTLSCSPISGHRSVSWYQQTPGQGLQFLFEYFSETQRNKGNFPGRFSGRQFSNSRSEMNVSTLELGDSALYLCASSLGGRRDIQYFGAGTRLSVL.

CDR3 region: CATSIEGIQPQHF. CDR3 coding DNA: TGTGCCACCAGCATCGAAGGTATTCAGCCCCAGCATTTT. The chain couples TRBV15 to TRBJ1-5, with no clear D. In germline, CDR1 is LNHNV, CDR2 YYDKDF (reference sequence). There are 13 residues in the CDR3. Trimming removed 4 bases from V and 6 bases from J, with 10 bases in between.

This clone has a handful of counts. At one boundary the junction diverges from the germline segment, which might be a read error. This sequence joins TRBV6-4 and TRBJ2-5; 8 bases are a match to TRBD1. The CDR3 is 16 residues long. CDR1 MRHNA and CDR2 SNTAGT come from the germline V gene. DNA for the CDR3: TGTGCCACCAGTCGAGACCCAGGGGGCGGGCAAGAGACCCAGTACTTC. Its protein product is CATSRDPGGGQETQYF.

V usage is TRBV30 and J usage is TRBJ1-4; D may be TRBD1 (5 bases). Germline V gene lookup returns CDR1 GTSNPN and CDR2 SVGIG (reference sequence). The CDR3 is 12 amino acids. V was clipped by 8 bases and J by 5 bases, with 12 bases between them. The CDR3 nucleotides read TGTGCCGTGAGGGGACGAAATGAAAAACTGTTTTTT. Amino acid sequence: CAVRGRNEKLFF.

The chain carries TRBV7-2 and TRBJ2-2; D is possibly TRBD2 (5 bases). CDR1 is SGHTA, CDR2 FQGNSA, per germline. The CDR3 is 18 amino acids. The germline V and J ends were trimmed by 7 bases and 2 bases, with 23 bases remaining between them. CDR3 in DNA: TGTGCCAGCAAGCAAGTGTCAGTCAGCGGATATAACACCGGGGAGCTGTTTTTT. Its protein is CASKQVSVSGYNTGELFF.

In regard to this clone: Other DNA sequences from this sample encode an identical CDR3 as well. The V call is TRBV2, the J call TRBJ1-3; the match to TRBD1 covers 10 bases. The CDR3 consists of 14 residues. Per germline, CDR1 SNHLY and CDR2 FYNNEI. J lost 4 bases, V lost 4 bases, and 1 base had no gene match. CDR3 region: CASSGQGAGNTIYF. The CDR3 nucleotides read TGTGCCAGCAGTGGACAGGGGGCCGGAAACACCATATATTTT.

The CDR3 nucleotides read TGCGCCAGCAGCCAAGGACAGTTGAACACTGAAGCTTTCTTT. Translated, it gives CASSQGQLNTEAFF. The chain joins TRBV4-1 to TRBJ1-1, with D possibly being TRBD1 (5 bases). Deletions cut 1 base from V and 0 bases from J, with 6 bases between. The CDR3 runs to 14 residues. Germline loops: CDR1 MGHRA, CDR2 YSYEKL.

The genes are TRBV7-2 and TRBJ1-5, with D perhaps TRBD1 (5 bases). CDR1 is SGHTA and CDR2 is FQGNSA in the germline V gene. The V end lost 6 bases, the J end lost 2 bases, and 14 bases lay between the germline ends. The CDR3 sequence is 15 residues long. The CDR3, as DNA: TGTGCCAGCAGTACCGGGACCATGGGCAATCAGCCCCAGCATTTT. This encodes CASSTGTMGNQPQHF. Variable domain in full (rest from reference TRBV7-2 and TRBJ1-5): GAGVSQSPSNKVTEKGKDVELRCDPISGHTALYWYRQSLGQGLEFLIYFQGNSAPDKSGLPSDRFSAERTGGSVSTLTIQRTQQEDSAVYLCASSTGTMGNQPQHFGDGTRLSIL.

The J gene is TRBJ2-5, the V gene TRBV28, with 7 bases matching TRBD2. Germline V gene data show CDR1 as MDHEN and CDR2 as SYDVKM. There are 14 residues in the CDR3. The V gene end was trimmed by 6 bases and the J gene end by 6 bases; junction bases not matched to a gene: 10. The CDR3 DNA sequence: TGTGCCAGCAGGTCCCCACCGGGGGGAAAGACCCAGTACTTC. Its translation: CASRSPPGGKTQYF.

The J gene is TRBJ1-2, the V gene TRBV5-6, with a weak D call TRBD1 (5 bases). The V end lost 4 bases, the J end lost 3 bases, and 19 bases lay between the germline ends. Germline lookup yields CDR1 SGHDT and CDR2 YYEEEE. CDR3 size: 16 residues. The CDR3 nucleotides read TGTGCCAGCAGCGGGGATTTCAGGGCTTCGGACTATGGCTACACCTTC. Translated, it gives CASSGDFRASDYGYTF.

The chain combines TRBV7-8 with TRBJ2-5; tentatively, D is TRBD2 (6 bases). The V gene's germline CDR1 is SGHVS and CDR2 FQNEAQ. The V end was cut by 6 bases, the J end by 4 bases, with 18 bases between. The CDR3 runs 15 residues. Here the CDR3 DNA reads TGTGCCAGCAGGGGGGTCCGGAGGGGCCGAGAGACCCAGTACTTC. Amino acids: CASRGVRRGRETQYF.

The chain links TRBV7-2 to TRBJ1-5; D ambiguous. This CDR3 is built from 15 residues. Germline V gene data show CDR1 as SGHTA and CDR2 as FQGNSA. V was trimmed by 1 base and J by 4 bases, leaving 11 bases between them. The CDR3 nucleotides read TGTGCCAGCAGCTTAGAGAGTCACCGGAATCAGCCCCAGCATTTT. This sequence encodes CASSLESHRNQPQHF.

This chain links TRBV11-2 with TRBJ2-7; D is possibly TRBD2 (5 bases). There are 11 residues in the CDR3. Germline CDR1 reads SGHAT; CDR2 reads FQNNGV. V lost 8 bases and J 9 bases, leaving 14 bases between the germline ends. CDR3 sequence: CASLEGGVQYF. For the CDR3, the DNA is TGTGCCAGCCTAGAGGGCGGAGTGCAGTACTTC.

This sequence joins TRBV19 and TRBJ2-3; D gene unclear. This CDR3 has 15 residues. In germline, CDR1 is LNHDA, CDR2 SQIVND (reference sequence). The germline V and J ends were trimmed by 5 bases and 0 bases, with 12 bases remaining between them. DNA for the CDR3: TGTGCCAGTAGTCCCTCCGAGATAAGCACAGATACGCAGTATTTT. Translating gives CASSPSEISTDTQYF.

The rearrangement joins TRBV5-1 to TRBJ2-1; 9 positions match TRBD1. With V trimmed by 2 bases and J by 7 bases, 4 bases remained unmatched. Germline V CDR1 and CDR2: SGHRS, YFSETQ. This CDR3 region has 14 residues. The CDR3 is CASSFGDRANEQFF. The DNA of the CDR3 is TGCGCCAGCAGCTTCGGGGACAGGGCGAATGAGCAGTTCTTC.

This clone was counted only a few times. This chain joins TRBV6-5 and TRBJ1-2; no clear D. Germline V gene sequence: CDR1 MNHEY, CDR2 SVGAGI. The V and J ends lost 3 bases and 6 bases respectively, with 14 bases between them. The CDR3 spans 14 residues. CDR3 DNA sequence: TGTGCCAGCAGTTATAGGTTGCAGGCTCATGGCTACACCTTC. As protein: CASSYRLQAHGYTF.